A single T cell receptor beta chain is shown here with its context. The target of this receptor is not known. Within one base of it there is no much larger clone, and no base qualities were kept. V and J lose 0 bases and 4 bases, and a span of 10 bases separates them. CDR1 and CDR2, per the germline V gene, are SNHLY and FYNNEI. Counted from cysteine to phenylalanine, this CDR3 has 14 amino acids. CDR3 DNA is the only sequence kept; it has 42 bases, read in frame from the first base. Libraries were made using the immunoSEQ multiplex PCR assay. For the multiplex PCR, a mixture combining 60 forward primers for TCR Vbeta segments and 13 reverse primers for TCR Jbeta segments was used. Amplification of the CDR3 region of rearranged TCR beta genes was performed with a multiplex PCR assay on genomic DNA. The amplified TCR beta libraries were sequenced on the Illumina HiSeq System as 87-base-pair reads. Per the source publication's procedure: A later analysis counted about 80 million unique TCR beta chains across the 670 or so repertoires, and approximately 11 million of these chains were shared by at least two donors. To remove PCR and sequencing errors, raw reads were error-corrected and collapsed into unique sequences using a nearest-neighbor algorithm that merged closely related sequences. V, D and J gene segments were assigned by aligning CDR3 sequences to IMGT reference sequences. For a sequence to be retained, a match of at least six nucleotides was required to both a V gene segment and a J gene segment. Rearrangements were classified as productive when the CDR3 lacked stop codons and remained in frame with V and J, and all other rearrangements were classified as non-productive. Following IMGT convention, CDR3 was defined as the stretch from the second conserved V-encoded cysteine up to the conserved J-encoded phenylalanine. Sequences without an unambiguous match to a single V gene segment were excluded from the earlier analysis of several hundred of the donors. In an earlier analysis of almost 600 of the donors, a V segment was called functional when productive rearrangements were above 56.7%, and segregating when the standard deviation between donors exceeded 5%. To diagnose cytomegalovirus status from the catalog of TCR beta chain sequences, a statistical classification framework was built. A later analysis assigned V and J genes by comparing TCR nucleotide sequences with IMGT/GENE-DB human TR gene sequences. A later analysis assigned CDR3 sequences and most-parsimonious VDJ recombination scenarios with the TCRdist pipeline. In a later analysis, every TCR beta chain was defined by the combination of its CDR3 amino acid sequence and its V-gene family, and reads without a unique V-gene family were dropped. In a later analysis, approximately 640 highly shared, low-generation-probability nucleotide sequences were removed to address suspected cross-contamination and a sequencing artifact. In a later analysis, a clonal expansion index was calculated for each public chain from normalized within-repertoire ranks of inferred template counts. Generation probabilities in a later analysis came from a VDJ recombination model fitted to out-of-frame rearrangements, and those results were checked against IGoR. In a later analysis, TCR-TCR, TCR-HLA and TCR-CMV co-occurrence was scored with hypergeometric tests, and a repertoire-size bias correction was applied to TCR pairs. False discovery rates were estimated in a later analysis by permuting HLA or CMV assignments 20 times. In a later analysis, co-occurring TCRs were grouped using DBSCAN, with TCRdist sequence similarity added in when clustering inside HLA-allele-positive subsets. Co-occurrence clustering excluded repertoires with fewer than 30,000 or more than 120,000 public chains, plus five with anomalous nucleotide sharing. As stored in TCRdb, this immuneACCESS dataset retains in-frame rearrangements with V and J assigned. A fraction of the clones does not appear; measured against another copy, unresolved V genes explain less than half of the discrepancy, and the remainder lacks a known reason. The V and J calls and clone size were taken over from that table, and D and trimming were inferred from the DNA. Within this sample are 150,000 to 170,000 clones, with more than 60% of them counted one time only. The ten most abundant clones make up 3% to 4% of the sample.

The data were obtained in a study of cytomegalovirus exposure and HLA in healthy donors (TCRdb year 2017). In the study overall: An earlier analysis of roughly 500 of the donors reported over 250 Gb of sequence data and around 120 million unique TCR beta sequences obtained from about 179 million T cells. About 310 gigabases of sequencing data and approximately 84 million unique TCR sequences were included in an early release covering about 620 HLA-typed donors. Among the roughly 430 genotyped donors, approximately 76% belonged to the genetic ancestry cluster associated with self-reported Caucasian donors. The aim of the study was to test whether cataloging public T cell receptors could identify signatures of past pathogen exposure. The study used immunosequencing to profile the T cell repertoires of around 600 subjects and linked those repertoires to cytomegalovirus serostatus. Besides the first cohort of under 700 subjects, a separate validation cohort made up of over 100 different subjects was used. High-throughput TCR immunosequencing, statistical association of individual TCRs with disease status, and machine learning were combined to predict cytomegalovirus infection status. A later analysis re-examined previously published TCR beta repertoires from 610 or so donors and added high-resolution HLA genotyping to investigate patterns of TCR occurrence. In the later analysis, no new phenotypic data were used to find candidate immune exposures; instead, reliance was placed on TCR beta sequences and their occurrence across donors. In an earlier analysis of 500 to 650 of the donors, high-throughput TCR beta sequencing was used to judge whether each TCR beta V gene segment behaved as functional or pseudogenic. Donor age, sex, ethnicity and CMV serostatus were compiled alongside the repertoire data. Genome-wide SNP genotypes for about 65% of the 666 donors were used in a later genetic analysis, which treated that subset as a discovery cohort. Every discovery cohort repertoire had been produced on one sequencing platform. Both class I and class II loci were covered by HLA typing, at four-digit resolution. Typing coverage varied by locus: 629-630 donors for A, B, C, DRB1 and DQB1; some 520 for DQA1; around 610 for DPA1; approximately 470 for DPB1. Five DR-DQ haplotypes were treated as single units for association and clustering because of strong linkage in the cohort. Across 300 to 500 genotyped donors of the cohort, an average of 235,054 unique TCR beta nucleotide sequences per donor were sequenced, and about a sixth of those sequences were non-productive. The paper as a whole reports these results and caveats: In a later genetic analysis, fewer N-insertions in productive TCRs were reported among donors in an Asian-associated ancestry cluster than the roughly 700-donor mean. The authors suggested that the approach could potentially be extended to other disease states and immunological phenotypes. A few of the identified cytomegalovirus-associated TCR beta chains were confirmed in vitro to be specific for cytomegalovirus antigens. In an earlier analysis of fewer than 750 of the donors, most TCR beta V segments were observed in productive rearrangements about 87% or about 30% of the time, broadly matching IMGT annotations. An association between a missense DCLRE1C variant and V-gene and J-gene trimming of TCR beta chains was found in a later genetic analysis and replicated in an independent cohort. According to a later analysis, most CMV-associated TCR beta chains appeared to be HLA-restricted, and the HLA associations seemed to be driven largely by CMV exposure. A later analysis found that TCR association rates varied across HLA loci, with DRB1 alleles showing the most associated TCRs and HLA-C alleles the fewest. A cluster of highly shared sequence variants was judged likely to represent a technical artifact of the sequencing pipeline. The study listed 150 to 200 TCR beta chains as associated with cytomegalovirus. Cytomegalovirus status was reported to be diagnosed by the classifier with high specificity and sensitivity in both the original and validation cohorts. While some public TCRs were present in many individuals, most TCR sequences turned up only very rarely across donors. Compared with equally common non-associated chains, HLA-associated TCR beta chains in a later analysis were more clonally expanded and had lower generation probabilities. A further reported finding was that TCR beta sequences accurately predicted the HLA-A and HLA-B alleles for most subjects in the first cohort. Over 15 rarely observed V segments, including chromosome 9 orphons, were excluded from the earlier analysis of several hundred of the donors because counts were too low. A later analysis reported that several top co-occurrence clusters appeared linked to parvovirus B19, influenza, CMV and Epstein-Barr virus. At a false discovery rate of 0.05, a later analysis linked under 20,000 TCR beta sequences to specific HLA alleles. Because some donors lacked HLA typing at each locus, the association tests relied only on the typed subset. The presence/absence analyses assumed that sequencing depth was roughly uniform across donors, and that assumption may not be true. The 87-base-pair reads could not distinguish some IMGT-functional V segments, including TRBV6-2 and TRBV6-3, so those segments were excluded. Correlated functional status among segregating V segments might reflect linkage disequilibrium, but an unknown experimental factor could not be ruled out. The only immune exposure information available for the cohort was CMV serostatus. In this cohort, only TCR beta chains were sequenced, and detectable features were limited by the absence of alpha or paired-chain data. When HLA alleles, especially DR and DQ, strongly co-occurred, attributing TCR associations to individual alleles was difficult.

In total, roughly 710 healthy bone marrow donors made up the cohort. Cohort members were all nominally healthy when sampled, although unrecorded immune exposures were likely present. The donor was CMV seronegative and was included in the group of about 400 seronegative cohort members. A peripheral blood sample was provided by each donor, and peripheral blood mononuclear cells were used for TCR beta sequencing. The Qiagen DNeasy Blood Extraction Kit was used to extract genomic DNA from the blood cell samples. The sample was PBMCs. The rearranged segments are TRBV2 and TRBJ2-7; TRBD2 could be the D gene, as 7 bases match. The TCR sequence derives from a woman aged 40 to 50 in good health and CMV-seronegative. The DNA sequence is as follows: TGTGCCAGCAGTGAAGCGGGGGGGCGGTACGAGCAGTACTTC. Translation gives CASSEAGGRYEQYF.